Below are 3 T cell receptor beta chains sequenced from a single sample in a study of blood T cell repertoires in COVID-19. TCRdb's copy holds only in-frame clones and misses some; the assay was immunoSEQ multiplex PCR. The sample includes some 250,000 clones, 80% to 90% of them seen just once. The sample comprised peripheral blood. All receptors derive from an elderly man with acute or convalescent COVID-19.

This chain links TRBV28 with TRBJ2-7; TRBD1 matches at 8 bases. This CDR3 has 16 amino acids. J gave up 0 bases and V 5 bases, and 9 bases lay outside the gene matches. Germline V gene sequence: CDR1 MDHEN, CDR2 SYDVKM. The DNA of the CDR3 is TGTGCCAGCAGTAACCGACAGGGGTGGTCCTCCTACGAGCAGTACTTC. This gives the protein CASSNRQGWSSYEQYF.

The rearrangement joins TRBV30 to TRBJ1-4, with unresolved D. Germline assignment: CDR1 GTSNPN and CDR2 SVGIG (reference sequence). Between the trimmed V and J ends, which lost 5 bases and 0 bases, there was a span of 16 bases. The CDR3 extends over 16 amino acids. For the CDR3, the DNA is TGTGCCTGGGATTCCTTCTACTTTGCAACTAATGAAAAACTGTTTTTT. Protein product: CAWDSFYFATNEKLFF.

The chain has TRBV19 and TRBJ2-1; TRBD2 matches 12 bases. V lost 1 base, J lost 8 bases, and 6 bases stayed unmatched. The CDR3 consists of 16 residues. Germline V lookup: CDR1 LNHDA, CDR2 SQIVND (reference sequence). In DNA, the CDR3 is TGTGCCAGTAGTATAGTGACTAGCGGGAGCGGGTATGAGCAGTTCTTC. Translated, it gives CASSIVTSGSGYEQFF.